The 11 T cell receptor beta chains below were found in one sample sequenced in a study of blood T cell repertoires in COVID-19. Libraries were prepared by immunoSEQ multiplex PCR; TCRdb keeps only in-frame clonotypes and omits some of them. Of roughly 50,000 clones in the sample, around 84% were seen once. The sample taken for sequencing was peripheral blood. The source of these receptors is a middle-aged man with acute or convalescent COVID-19.

The chain employs TRBV2 and TRBJ2-2, with TRBD2 as a possible D gene (6 bases). This CDR3 spans 14 amino acids. Germline V lookup: CDR1 SNHLY, CDR2 FYNNEI. V was clipped by 8 bases and J by 1 base, with 11 bases between them. The CDR3 region has the DNA TGTGCCAGCCGGAGGGAACAGAACACCGGGGAGCTGTTTTTT. This gives the protein CASRREQNTGELFF.

This clone was counted a few times. The chain carries TRBV18 and TRBJ1-3; D is unresolved. In germline, CDR1 is KGHSH, CDR2 LQKENI. CDR3 length: 16 amino acids. V lost 2 bases and J 0 bases, leaving 11 bases between the germline ends. Here the CDR3 DNA reads TGTGCCAGCTCACCAGCAGCGATGACCTCTGGAAACACCATATATTTT. This gives the protein CASSPAAMTSGNTIYF.

The chain combines TRBV19 with TRBJ2-2; 10 nucleotides agree with TRBD1. CDR1 and CDR2 (germline): LNHDA, SQIVND (reference sequence). The V gene end was trimmed by 9 bases and the J gene end by 2 bases; junction bases not matched to a gene: 9. This CDR3 region has 16 residues. Here the CDR3 DNA reads TGTGCCAGCCGTAACCGGGACAGGGGAAACACCGGGGAGCTGTTTTTT. Its translation is CASRNRDRGNTGELFF. Variable domain in full (rest from reference TRBV19 and TRBJ2-2): DGGITQSPKYLFRKEGQNVTLSCEQNLNHDAMYWYRQDPGQGLRLIYYSQIVNDFQKGDIAEGYSVSREKKESFPLTVTSAQKNPTAFYLCASRNRDRGNTGELFFGEGSRLTVL.

This clone was observed once. This chain connects TRBV3-1 (or the pseudogene TRBV3-2) to TRBJ2-2; TRBD2 aligns across 9 bases. The CDR3 extends over 17 amino acids. Germline CDR1 and CDR2: LGHDT and YNNKEL (reference sequence). V lost 6 bases to trimming and J lost 3 bases; unmatched junction nucleotides: 11. The CDR3 here is CASRRGIAGDHTGELFF. In DNA form, the CDR3 reads TGTGCCAGCAGGAGGGGAATAGCGGGGGATCACACCGGGGAGCTGTTTTTT.

The chain carries TRBV27 and TRBJ1-5, with a possible D match to TRBD1 (5 bases). The CDR3 totals 12 residues. V dropped 6 bases and J dropped 5 bases, with 8 bases sitting between them. CDR1 is MNHEY, CDR2 SMNVEV, per germline (reference sequence). Written as DNA, the CDR3 is TGTGCCAGCAGCTGGGGGGATCAGCCCCAGCATTTT. This sequence encodes CASSWGDQPQHF.

This chain joins TRBV4-1 and TRBJ1-5; D might be TRBD1 (5 bases). Trimming removed 3 bases at V and 4 bases at J, with 13 bases between. The CDR3 consists of 15 residues. CDR1 and CDR2 from the germline V gene are MGHRA and YSYEKL. CDR3 DNA sequence: TGCGCCAGCAGCCACCACCAGGGCATTAATCAGCCCCAGCATTTT. Translation: CASSHHQGINQPQHF.

This clone was observed a few times. The V gene is TRBV10-3, the J gene TRBJ2-1; D is possibly TRBD2 (5 bases). V was cut by 2 bases and J by 7 bases, with 24 bases left in between. The CDR3 is 18 residues long. Germline lookup yields CDR1 ENHRY and CDR2 SYGVKD. The CDR3 DNA reads TGTGCCATCAGTGAGAGGGTACTAGAACGGTCAGAAGGGAATGAGCAGTTCTTC. This codes for CAISERVLERSEGNEQFF.

The V and J genes are TRBV19 and TRBJ2-4; TRBD1 matches at 9 bases. The CDR3 spans 14 residues. The V gene end was trimmed by 3 bases and the J gene end by 7 bases; junction bases not matched to a gene: 4. In germline, CDR1 is LNHDA, CDR2 SQIVND (reference sequence). The CDR3 is CASSIPTGGNIQYF. CDR3 sequence (DNA): TGTGCCAGTAGTATTCCGACAGGGGGGAACATTCAGTACTTC.

This clone was found once. This chain connects TRBV14 to TRBJ2-3; D possibly corresponds to TRBD1 (8 bases). Germline V CDR1 and CDR2: SGHDN, FVKESK. V dropped 4 bases and J dropped 6 bases, with 20 bases sitting between them. The CDR3 totals 16 residues. Written as DNA, the CDR3 is TGTGCCAGCAGCCCCTTCTTCGGACAGGGAGGGGATACGCAGTATTTT. It specifies CASSPFFGQGGDTQYF. The full variable domain, with the rest looked up from reference TRBV14 and TRBJ2-3, is EAGVTQFPSHSVIEKGQTVTLRCDPISGHDNLYWYRRVMGKEIKFLLHFVKESKQDESGMPNNRFLAERTGGTYSTLKVQPAELEDSGVYFCASSPFFGQGGDTQYFGPGTRLTVL.

The V call is TRBV28, the J call TRBJ1-1; D perhaps matches TRBD1 (5 bases). Germline lookup yields CDR1 MDHEN and CDR2 SYDVKM. Deletions cut 2 bases from V and 11 bases from J, with 15 bases between. The CDR3 has 13 amino acids. The CDR3 DNA follows: TGTGCCAGCAGTTTACCATTGGGGGGTACGGCTTTCTTT. This sequence encodes CASSLPLGGTAFF.

This chain links TRBV7-3 with TRBJ2-3; unclear D gene. Trimming removed 3 bases at V and 1 base at J, with 5 bases between. The CDR3 runs to 13 residues. Germline CDR1 is SGHTA and CDR2 is FQGTGA. The CDR3 DNA sequence: TGTGCCAGCAGCTTCCCAGGCACAGATACGCAGTATTTT. This codes for CASSFPGTDTQYF. Supplemented by reference TRBV7-3 and TRBJ2-3, the full variable domain reads GAGVSQTPSNKVTEKGKYVELRCDPISGHTALYWYRQSLGQGPEFLIYFQGTGAADDSGLPNDRFFAVRPEGSVSTLKIQRTERGDSAVYLCASSFPGTDTQYFGPGTRLTVL.